This T cell receptor beta chain was identified during a study of PD-1 blockade in classical Hodgkin lymphoma. Study-wide context: With a 2-week interval, patients received intravenous nivolumab at 3 mg/kg.

Clones were sequenced by immunoSEQ multiplex PCR, and TCRdb holds only the in-frame ones, with some missing. The data show tens of thousands of clones, over 70% seen once. This CDR3 region has 13 residues. Germline loops: CDR1 MNHEY, CDR2 SVGAGI. The V end was cut by 2 bases, the J end by 0 bases, with 4 bases between. No patient escaped relapse after autologous stem cell transplantation, and brentuximab vedotin exposure varied. This material consisted of peripheral blood mononuclear cells (PBMCs), taken before the second cycle of nivolumab. The genes are TRBV6-5 and TRBJ1-1; no clear D gene. The clonotype was recovered from a human donor with classical Hodgkin lymphoma. The CDR3 is CASSYGMNTEAFF. CDR3 in DNA: TGTGCCAGCAGTTACGGGATGAACACTGAAGCTTTCTTT.